A selection of T cell receptor beta chains follows, all from one sample in a study of T cells in localized non-small cell lung cancer. The method was immunoSEQ multiplex PCR; TCRdb's version includes in-frame clones alone and lacks a portion of them. The table records tens of thousands of clones, just over 85% of them present only once. The sequencing used peripheral blood, collected before any cancer treatment. Receptors originate from a male donor at least 60 years old with stage III squamous cell lung carcinoma. The CDR3 runs from the conserved cysteine through the conserved F or W. Fields, in order: D gene, CDR3 length, V gene, J gene, clone size, CDR3 DNA, CDR3 protein. The D gene is left open where the match is weak. A row's size may be missing; if present it is once, few, many or a size class.

D: -; length: 15; V: TRBV10-3; J: TRBJ2-1; size: -; DNA: TGTGCCATCAGTGAGTCAGAGGACGGAGGCAATGAGCAGTTCTTC; CDR3: CAISESEDGGNEQFF
D: -; length: 12; V: TRBV7-2; J: TRBJ1-2; size: few; DNA: TGTGCCAGCAGCTTAGCACCTTATGGCTACACCTTC; CDR3: CASSLAPYGYTF
D: -; length: 16; V: TRBV4-3; J: TRBJ1-3; size: -; DNA: TGCGCCAGCAGCCAAGCGGGGTCAGGGTCTGGAAACACCATATATTTT; CDR3: CASSQAGSGSGNTIYF
D: -; length: 15; V: TRBV9; J: TRBJ2-1; size: -; DNA: TGTGCCAGCAGCCCTGGCCTGTATGACCTATTAGACGGGGTCTTC; CDR3: CASSPGLYDLLDGVF
D: TRBD2; length: 16; V: TRBV5-4; J: TRBJ2-5; size: -; DNA: TGTGCCAGCAGCTTGGCCGATCTAGCGGGGAAGGAGACCCAGTACTTC; CDR3: CASSLADLAGKETQYF
D: -; length: 16; V: TRBV6-1; J: TRBJ1-1; size: -; DNA: TGTGCCAGCAGTGAAATAGGGGGGGGCGCGAACACTGAAGCTTTCTTT; CDR3: CASSEIGGGANTEAFF
D: TRBD1; length: 19; V: TRBV10-3; J: TRBJ2-2; size: -; DNA: TGTGCCATCAGTGTCAGCGAGGGGACAGGGTTAGTGAACACCGGGGAGCTGTTTTTT; CDR3: CAISVSEGTGLVNTGELFF
D: -; length: 16; V: TRBV18; J: TRBJ1-5; size: -; DNA: TGTGCCAGCTCACCAGAAGGGGGGAGAGTTAATCAGCCCCAGCATTTT; CDR3: CASSPEGGRVNQPQHF
D: TRBD1; length: 20; V: TRBV9; J: TRBJ2-1; size: -; DNA: TGTGCCAGCAGCGTAGTGGGACAGGGGTCGCCGAGCGGGGTTTACAATGAGCAGTTCTTC; CDR3: CASSVVGQGSPSGVYNEQFF
D: -; length: 14; V: TRBV19; J: TRBJ1-5; size: -; DNA: TGTGCCAGTAGTGACAGATTTAGCAATCAGCCCCAGCATTTT; CDR3: CASSDRFSNQPQHF
D: -; length: 16; V: TRBV5-1; J: TRBJ2-1; size: -; DNA: TGCGCCAGCAGCTTGGGGCTAGTGAACTCCTACAATGAGCAGTTCTTC; CDR3: CASSLGLVNSYNEQFF
D: TRBD2; length: 15; V: TRBV9; J: TRBJ2-2; size: -; DNA: TGTGCCAGCAGCGTTTCTAGCGGGAACACCGGGGAGCTGTTTTTT; CDR3: CASSVSSGNTGELFF
D: -; length: 14; V: TRBV27; J: TRBJ2-7; size: -; DNA: TGTGCCAGCAGTCTTCAGGGGGGGAACTACGAGCAGTACTTC; CDR3: CASSLQGGNYEQYF
D: -; length: 14; V: TRBV9; J: TRBJ2-1; size: -; DNA: TGTGCCAGCAGCGTCTCTGACCCCTACAATGAGCAGTTCTTC; CDR3: CASSVSDPYNEQFF
D: TRBD1; length: 16; V: TRBV7-8; J: TRBJ1-4; size: once; DNA: TGTGCCAGCAGCTTAGTTTCGGCAGGGGGTAATGAAAAACTGTTTTTT; CDR3: CASSLVSAGGNEKLFF
D: -; length: 13; V: TRBV18; J: TRBJ1-2; size: few; DNA: TGTGCCAGCTCACCACCGACAGCGTATGGCTACACCTTC; CDR3: CASSPPTAYGYTF
D: -; length: 14; V: TRBV4-1; J: TRBJ2-1; size: -; DNA: TGCGCCAGCAGCCTAATCGGGACCGCGAGTGAGCAGTTCTTC; CDR3: CASSLIGTASEQFF
D: -; length: 14; V: TRBV7-8; J: TRBJ1-2; size: few; DNA: TGTGCCAGCAGCCTATCGGGGGAGTACTATGGCTACACCTTC; CDR3: CASSLSGEYYGYTF
D: TRBD1; length: 14; V: TRBV2; J: TRBJ1-3; size: few; DNA: TGTGCCAGCAGAGCGACAGGGTTGGCAAACACCATATATTTT; CDR3: CASRATGLANTIYF
D: TRBD1; length: 16; V: TRBV19; J: TRBJ1-5; size: -; DNA: TGTGCCAGTAGCGCCGAACAGGGGTATAGCAATCAGCCCCAGCATTTT; CDR3: CASSAEQGYSNQPQHF
D: TRBD1; length: 13; V: TRBV18; J: TRBJ1-1; size: -; DNA: TGTGCCAGCTCCCAACAGGGGGGCACTGAAGCTTTCTTT; CDR3: CASSQQGGTEAFF
D: -; length: 17; V: TRBV19; J: TRBJ2-7; size: -; DNA: TGTGCCAGTAGTATAGGTTTAGGAACAGGAACCCCCTACGAGCAGTACTTC; CDR3: CASSIGLGTGTPYEQYF
D: -; length: 14; V: TRBV5-1; J: TRBJ2-2; size: -; DNA: TGCGCCAGCAGCTTGTTATCCGGACAGGGGGAGCTGTTTTTT; CDR3: CASSLLSGQGELFF
D: -; length: 19; V: TRBV4-1; J: TRBJ1-6; size: -; DNA: TGCGCCAGCAGCCAAGAGTCGGACAGCTTGAGCTCCTATAATTCACCCCTCCACTTT; CDR3: CASSQESDSLSSYNSPLHF
D: TRBD1; length: 14; V: TRBV5-1; J: TRBJ2-7; size: few; DNA: TGCGCCAGCAGCCCGGGACAGGGGGGATACGAGCAGTACTTC; CDR3: CASSPGQGGYEQYF
D: -; length: 14; V: TRBV2; J: TRBJ1-1; size: -; DNA: TGTGCCAGCAGTGAAGGAGCGGACACCATTGAAGCTTTCTTT; CDR3: CASSEGADTIEAFF
D: -; length: 15; V: TRBV7-2; J: TRBJ1-1; size: -; DNA: TGTGCCAGCAGCTTAGGGGGCCTGGGAACGACTGAAGCTTTCTTT; CDR3: CASSLGGLGTTEAFF
D: -; length: 13; V: TRBV19; J: TRBJ2-5; size: -; DNA: TGTGCCAGTAGTAATCGGGCGAGAGAGACCCAGTACTTC; CDR3: CASSNRARETQYF
D: TRBD1; length: 15; V: TRBV7-9; J: TRBJ2-7; size: -; DNA: TGTGCCAGCAGCCCAAGGACAGGGGGCCAGAACGAGCAGTACTTC; CDR3: CASSPRTGGQNEQYF
D: TRBD2; length: 14; V: TRBV7-2; J: TRBJ2-5; size: -; DNA: TGTGCCAGCAGCCTTAGCGGGGGGGCCGAGACCCAGTACTTC; CDR3: CASSLSGGAETQYF
D: -; length: 16; V: TRBV5-1; J: TRBJ2-1; size: -; DNA: TGCGCCAGCAGCTTGGGCGGTAGGGCCTCCTACAATGAGCAGTTCTTC; CDR3: CASSLGGRASYNEQFF
D: TRBD1; length: 15; V: TRBV7-9; J: TRBJ2-5; size: -; DNA: TGTGCCAGCACCATAGGGACAGCTGTCGAAGAGACCCAGTACTTC; CDR3: CASTIGTAVEETQYF
D: -; length: 17; V: TRBV5-5; J: TRBJ2-2; size: -; DNA: TGTGCCAGCAGCTTGGCCTACAGGGTTCAGAACACCGGGGAGCTGTTTTTT; CDR3: CASSLAYRVQNTGELFF
D: TRBD1; length: 14; V: TRBV29-1; J: TRBJ2-1; size: -; DNA: TGCAGCGTTCTGACAGGGGGCAGCTACAATGAGCAGTTCTTC; CDR3: CSVLTGGSYNEQFF
D: -; length: 16; V: TRBV7-9; J: TRBJ1-1; size: -; DNA: TGTGCCAGCAGCTTAGCGAATGGGGGGGTGAACACTGAAGCTTTCTTT; CDR3: CASSLANGGVNTEAFF
D: -; length: 13; V: TRBV27; J: TRBJ1-5; size: few; DNA: TGTGCCAGCAGCAAGGCTGGCAATCAGCCCCAGCATTTT; CDR3: CASSKAGNQPQHF
D: -; length: 14; V: TRBV6-5; J: TRBJ2-2; size: -; DNA: TGTGCCAGCAACCGGTTCCAGAACACCGGGGAGCTGTTTTTT; CDR3: CASNRFQNTGELFF
D: TRBD2; length: 15; V: TRBV6-5; J: TRBJ2-7; size: -; DNA: TGTGCCAGCACCCACGGGTCTAGCGGGTTTTACGAGCAGTACTTC; CDR3: CASTHGSSGFYEQYF
D: -; length: 16; V: TRBV14; J: TRBJ1-6; size: few; DNA: TGTGCCAGCAGCCAACGCCAGGGGATAAGGAATTCACCCCTCCACTTT; CDR3: CASSQRQGIRNSPLHF
D: -; length: 16; V: TRBV10-3; J: TRBJ2-7; size: -; DNA: TGTGCCATCAGTGATATGCAGGGCGGGATGGAGGGGAGGCAGTACTTC; CDR3: CAISDMQGGMEGRQYF
D: -; length: 13; V: TRBV10-1; J: TRBJ2-7; size: -; DNA: TGCGCCAGCAGTGAGAGCCAGGGGTGCGAGCAGTACTTC; CDR3: CASSESQGCEQYF
D: -; length: 16; V: TRBV7-9; J: TRBJ2-2; size: few; DNA: TGTGCCAGCAGCTTAGGTTCCCCCTGGGGAACCGGGGAGCTGTTTTTT; CDR3: CASSLGSPWGTGELFF
D: -; length: 14; V: TRBV5-1; J: TRBJ2-1; size: many; DNA: TGCGCCAGCAGCGGAAGCAGTCCCTACAATGAGCAGTTCTTC; CDR3: CASSGSSPYNEQFF
D: -; length: 15; V: TRBV9; J: TRBJ1-6; size: -; DNA: TGTGCCAGCAGCGTAGAAGGGGGGGATAATTCACCCCTCCACTTT; CDR3: CASSVEGGDNSPLHF
D: TRBD1; length: 13; V: TRBV5-1; J: TRBJ1-1; size: -; DNA: TGCGCCAGCAGCCCCCTTTTGGGACAGATGACTTTCTTT; CDR3: CASSPLLGQMTFF
D: -; length: 11; V: TRBV20-1; J: TRBJ2-5; size: -; DNA: TGCAGTGCTCAGTACCAAGAGACCCAGTACTTC; CDR3: CSAQYQETQYF
D: -; length: 11; V: TRBV7-2; J: TRBJ2-7; size: -; DNA: TGTGCCAGCAGCCTCGAATACGAGCAGTACTTC; CDR3: CASSLEYEQYF
D: -; length: 15; V: TRBV5-1; J: TRBJ2-2; size: -; DNA: TGCGCCAGCAGCTTGGCACACGCGAACACCGGGGAGCTGTTTTTT; CDR3: CASSLAHANTGELFF
D: -; length: 15; V: TRBV18; J: TRBJ1-1; size: -; DNA: TGTGCCAGCTCACCATTTGGCAGGGGGAACACTGAAGCTTTCTTT; CDR3: CASSPFGRGNTEAFF
D: -; length: 16; V: TRBV2; J: TRBJ2-7; size: few; DNA: TGTGCCAGCGCCCACCCGGAGGGACAGATTTACTACGAGCAGTACTTC; CDR3: CASAHPEGQIYYEQYF